These T cell receptor beta chains were read from a single sample in a study of blood T cells in healthy people across ages. TCRdb fed the 5' RACE reads into MiXCR, producing one record per CDR3 protein. The data contain approximately 780,000 distinct CDR3 sequences, roughly 26% of them seen just once; the ten biggest clones take up about 2.9%. These data also featured in a second study, about T cells of mothers and their children.

Sequencing was performed on blood. These receptors were obtained from a boy between 10 and 17 years old in good health. CDR3s include the opening cysteine and the closing phenylalanine or tryptophan. Fields, in order: D gene, V gene, clone size, J gene, CDR3 DNA, CDR3 protein. D genes are given only for firm matches. Clone size appears in some rows only: once, few, many, or a class for an expanded clone.

>.|TRBV2|.|TRBJ1-1
TGTGCCAGCAGTGCCAACAGGGCAATGAACACTGAAGCTTTCTTT
CASSANRAMNTEAFF
>.|TRBV4-1|few|TRBJ2-7
TGCGCCAGCAGCCTCGGGGGAGCGGCCTCCTACGAGCAGTACTTC
CASSLGGAASYEQYF
>TRBD1|TRBV5-1|.|TRBJ2-6
TGCGCCAGCAGCTGGGGACAGGGTGCTGGGGCCAACGTCCTGACTTTC
CASSWGQGAGANVLTF
>.|TRBV12-3/TRBV12-4|few|TRBJ1-1
TGTGCCAGCAGGAAAGGCCTCACTGAAGCTTTCTTT
CASRKGLTEAFF
>TRBD1|TRBV28|.|TRBJ2-1
TGTGCCAGCAGCTCAGACAGGGGGTCTCCCTTGCAGTTCTTC
CASSSDRGSPLQFF
>.|TRBV20-1|few|TRBJ2-5
TGCAGTGCTAGGGTAGGGCGAAAAGAGACCCAGTACTTC
CSARVGRKETQYF
>TRBD2|TRBV2|.|TRBJ2-3
TGTGCCAGCAGTTCCGGGACTAGCGGGGGGGCAGATACGCAGTATTTT
CASSSGTSGGADTQYF
>.|TRBV20-1|.|TRBJ1-2
TGCAGTGCTAGAGAAGAGGGGTTACCTAACTATGGCTACACCTTC
CSAREEGLPNYGYTF
>.|TRBV9|.|TRBJ2-1
TGTGCCAGCAGCGTAGTGGGGGAATCCTACAATGAGCAGTGCTTC
CASSVVGESYNEQCF
>TRBD1|TRBV6-1|.|TRBJ2-5
TGTGCCAGCAGTGGTTCACAGGGGGGTCAAGAGACCCAGTACTTC
CASSGSQGGQETQYF
>.|TRBV27|few|TRBJ1-2
TGTGCCAGCAGTTCTCCTTCTCGACAGAGATACTATGGCTACACCTTC
CASSSPSRQRYYGYTF
>.|TRBV6-6|.|TRBJ1-6
TGTGCCAGCAGTTCCACCCTGGATTCACCCCTCCACTTT
CASSSTLDSPLHF
>.|TRBV5-6|.|TRBJ2-1
TGTGCCAGCAGCTTTATGAAGAATGAGCAGTTCTTC
CASSFMKNEQFF
>.|TRBV12-3/TRBV12-4|few|TRBJ1-2
TGTGCCAGCAGTTTCGGGGAGTGGGGCTACACCTTC
CASSFGEWGYTF
>.|TRBV12-3/TRBV12-4|.|TRBJ1-1
TGTGCCAGCAGTTTTCGAGTGGGCGCCCTGGGTACTGAAGCTTTCTTT
CASSFRVGALGTEAFF
>.|TRBV7-2|.|TRBJ2-5
TGTGCCAGCAGCTTAGCGCTAGGCGGTTACGCCGAAGAGACCCAGTACTTC
CASSLALGGYAEETQYF
>.|TRBV14|.|TRBJ1-4
TGTGCCAGCAGCCAAAGAGGTATCGGACAGAATGAAAAACTGTTTTTT
CASSQRGIGQNEKLFF
>.|TRBV6-5|.|TRBJ1-1
TGTGCCAGCACCCGAGTCCCGGGGAACACTGAAGCTTTCTTT
CASTRVPGNTEAFF
>.|TRBV6-1|.|TRBJ2-5
TGTGCCAGCAACCGAGGGGACAACCAAGAGACCCAGTACTTC
CASNRGDNQETQYF
>.|TRBV12-3/TRBV12-4|.|TRBJ2-1
TGTGCCAGCAGCGGGGGAGGCGGCCGGGGTGAGCAGTTCTTC
CASSGGGGRGEQFF
>.|TRBV29-1|.|TRBJ2-5
TGCATTGCGACAGCCCAAGAGACCCAGTACTTC
CIATAQETQYF
>.|TRBV5-1|.|TRBJ2-5
TGCGCCAGCAGCTTGGAGGTGATATGGAGGCAAGAGACCCAGTACTTC
CASSLEVIWRQETQYF
>.|TRBV6-5|.|TRBJ2-6
TGTGCCACCCCGACGGGGAGCTCTGGGGCCAACGTCCTGACTTTC
CATPTGSSGANVLTF
>TRBD2|TRBV2|.|TRBJ2-5
TGTGCCAGCAGTGGACTAGCGGGGTTTGTGGAGACCCAGTACTTC
CASSGLAGFVETQYF